The rows below give T cell receptor beta chains drawn from one sample of a study of cytomegalovirus exposure and HLA in healthy donors. Measured with immunoSEQ multiplex PCR; TCRdb has only the in-frame clones, and not every one. Counted here are 130,000 to 150,000 clones, 60% to 80% occurring once; the ten biggest clones make up around 6.7%. The sequenced sample consisted of PBMCs. Receptor source: a woman between 40 and 55 years old in good health and CMV-seropositive. The CDR3 runs from the conserved cysteine through the conserved F or W. D genes are given only for firm matches. Clone size is shown for a subset of rows, as once, few, many or a class of expanded clone.

clone_size,v_call,d_call,j_call,cdr3_nt,cdr3_aa
-,TRBV5-1,-,TRBJ1-4,TGCGCCAGCAGCTTGGGACACAACAATGAAAAACTGTTTTTT,CASSLGHNNEKLFF
-,TRBV7-2,-,TRBJ1-2,TGTGCCAGCAGCTTAGGGACAGACCGAATTTATGGCTACACCTTC,CASSLGTDRIYGYTF
-,TRBV7-9,TRBD2,TRBJ2-3,TGTGCCAGCAGCTACTCGGGGGGATCGGATACGCAGTATTTT,CASSYSGGSDTQYF
-,TRBV19,-,TRBJ2-7,TGTGCCAGTAGTAGTCCCGGGTCTCCGACCAACTACGAGCAGTACTTC,CASSSPGSPTNYEQYF
-,TRBV5-6,-,TRBJ1-3,TGTGCCAGCAGCTTGGGGCCTGATGGAAACACCATATATTTT,CASSLGPDGNTIYF
-,TRBV29-1,-,TRBJ1-2,TGCAGCGCACTTCCCGGGGGTGGCTACACCTTC,CSALPGGGYTF
-,TRBV6-6,TRBD1,TRBJ1-3,TGTGCCAGCAGTTACACCACAGGGGACTCTGGAAACACCATATATTTT,CASSYTTGDSGNTIYF
-,TRBV5-1,TRBD1,TRBJ2-7,TGCGCCAGCAGCTCGACGACAGGACAGGGTGGCACCTACGAGCAGTACTTC,CASSSTTGQGGTYEQYF
-,TRBV7-3,-,TRBJ2-7,TGTGCCAGCAGCTTAACTGGCGGAGGCTCCTACGAGCAGTACTTC,CASSLTGGGSYEQYF
-,TRBV9,-,TRBJ1-1,TGTGCCAGCAGCGTAGGTACCAGAATTAACACTGAAGCTTTCTTT,CASSVGTRINTEAFF
-,TRBV9,-,TRBJ1-2,TGTGCCAGCAGCGGCCCGGGGTCTAACTATGGCTACACCTTC,CASSGPGSNYGYTF
-,TRBV13,-,TRBJ1-1,TGTGCCAGCAGCTATAGACAGGTGAACACTGAAGCTTTCTTT,CASSYRQVNTEAFF
-,TRBV9,TRBD2,TRBJ2-3,TGTGCCAGCGCGGGGGGCGGAAACCCTAGCACAGATACGCAGTATTTT,CASAGGGNPSTDTQYF
few,TRBV5-6,TRBD1,TRBJ1-2,TGTGCCAGCACCTACTCGGACAGGGGAGATGGCTACACCTTC,CASTYSDRGDGYTF
-,TRBV28,TRBD1,TRBJ2-3,TGTGCCAGCAGTTTAGCAGGGACAGGGGCAGATACGCAGTATTTT,CASSLAGTGADTQYF
once,TRBV25-1,TRBD1,TRBJ1-4,TGTGCCAGCAGTGAATATCCCGGACAGGCCAATGAAAAACTGTTTTTT,CASSEYPGQANEKLFF
-,TRBV5-1,-,TRBJ1-1,TGCGCCAGCAGCTTGGCCGCGGGGGCGGCTGAAGCTTTCTTT,CASSLAAGAAEAFF
-,TRBV7-9,TRBD1,TRBJ1-2,TGTGCCAGCAGCCGTAAGGGACAGTTCTATGGCTACACCTTC,CASSRKGQFYGYTF
-,TRBV5-1,-,TRBJ2-3,TGCGCCACTACACTAGGGGGGGGCACAGATACGCAGTATTTT,CATTLGGGTDTQYF
-,TRBV2,-,TRBJ1-5,TGTGCCAGCAGTGAAAACGGCGGGACGGTCCAATCATGGAAGCATTTT,CASSENGGTVQSWKHF
-,TRBV10-2,-,TRBJ2-1,TGCGCCAGCAGTGAGGGGGGGGCCTTCCACAATGAGCAGTTCTTC,CASSEGGAFHNEQFF
-,TRBV18,-,TRBJ1-5,TGTGCCAGCTCACCGGCAGGGCTACTCAATCAGCCCCAGCATTTT,CASSPAGLLNQPQHF
-,TRBV7-9,-,TRBJ1-1,TGTGCCAGCAGCTTACAGGGAAGGAGCACTGAAGCTTTCTTT,CASSLQGRSTEAFF
-,TRBV5-1,TRBD2,TRBJ2-3,TGCGCCAGCAGCTTGCGTCTAGCGGGGGGTTGGGCAGATACGCAGTATTTT,CASSLRLAGGWADTQYF
-,TRBV6-1,-,TRBJ2-7,TGTGCCAGCAGTGAGGGGGGTGCTTACGAGCAGTACTTC,CASSEGGAYEQYF
-,TRBV28,TRBD1,TRBJ2-1,TGTGCCAGCAGTTTATCTTGGGACAGCCCATACAATGAGCAGTTCTTC,CASSLSWDSPYNEQFF
-,TRBV12-2,-,TRBJ2-6,TGTGCAAGTCGCCCAGCTGGGGCCAACGTCCTGACTTTC,CASRPAGANVLTF
-,TRBV11-2,-,TRBJ1-2,TGTGCCAGCAGCTTATCTGACCGACAGGCTAACTATGGCTACACCTTC,CASSLSDRQANYGYTF
-,TRBV7-3,-,TRBJ1-1,TGTGCCAGCAGTCCAGGGGCCGCGAACACTGAAGCTTTCTTT,CASSPGAANTEAFF
-,TRBV6-1,TRBD1,TRBJ2-7,TGTGCCAGCAGGCCGGGACAGGGTCAACCCTACGAGCAGTACTTC,CASRPGQGQPYEQYF
-,TRBV27,TRBD1,TRBJ1-2,TGTGCCAGCAGCCAACAGGGGGGGGGCTACACCTTC,CASSQQGGGYTF
-,TRBV7-2,TRBD2,TRBJ2-5,TGTGCCAGCAGCTTAGGGGTGGGGGGGGAGACCCAGTACTTC,CASSLGVGGETQYF
once,TRBV29-1,TRBD2,TRBJ2-1,TGCAGCGTGCGTGACGGGACTAGCTACAATGAGCAGTTCTTC,CSVRDGTSYNEQFF
-,TRBV7-3,-,TRBJ2-1,TGTGCCAGCCAAGCTGTAGTCGGAGATGAGCAGTTCTTC,CASQAVVGDEQFF
-,TRBV19,TRBD1,TRBJ2-7,TGTGCCAGTAGTATGACAGGGAAAGTTGGTAGATACGAGCAGTACTTC,CASSMTGKVGRYEQYF
-,TRBV30,-,TRBJ1-4,TGTGCCTGGAGCCCCGCCTGGGGGGGGACTAATGAAAAACTGTTTTTT,CAWSPAWGGTNEKLFF
-,TRBV6-5,-,TRBJ2-7,TGTGCCAGCAGTGCACGGGACACCAGACTATACGAGCAGTACTTC,CASSARDTRLYEQYF
-,TRBV18,TRBD1,TRBJ2-3,TGTGCCAGCTCACCGGCTGGCAGGGGGATGGATACGCAGTATTTT,CASSPAGRGMDTQYF
-,TRBV28,-,TRBJ2-7,TGTGCCAGCTACGGTAGCTCCTACGAGCAGTACTTC,CASYGSSYEQYF
-,TRBV19,-,TRBJ2-3,TGTGCCAGTAGAGACAGGCCCCGGGGCCCAGATACGCAGTATTTT,CASRDRPRGPDTQYF
once,TRBV7-9,-,TRBJ2-7,TGTGCCAGCAGCCCCGAGGGTCCACACTACGAGCAGTACTTC,CASSPEGPHYEQYF
-,TRBV18,TRBD1,TRBJ2-2,TGTGCCAGCTCAGGGACAGCTATTACCGGGGAGCTGTTTTTT,CASSGTAITGELFF
-,TRBV21-1,-,TRBJ1-5,TGTGCCAGCAGCAAAGGCACACAGCCCCAGCATTTT,CASSKGTQPQHF
-,TRBV13,-,TRBJ2-7,TGTGCCAGCAGCCCCCCCGGGACAGCGGGTTCCTACGAGCAGTACTTC,CASSPPGTAGSYEQYF
-,TRBV2,TRBD1,TRBJ1-6,TGTGCCAGCAGTTGGGACAGGGGGCGTTCACCCCTCCACTTT,CASSWDRGRSPLHF
-,TRBV5-1,TRBD1,TRBJ2-1,TGCGCCAGCAGCCGGACAGGGGGGGGCAATGAGCAGTTCTTC,CASSRTGGGNEQFF
-,TRBV10-3,-,TRBJ2-5,TGTGCCATCAGTCGAGATCCACAAGAGACCCAGTACTTC,CAISRDPQETQYF
-,TRBV5-1,TRBD2,TRBJ2-7,TGCGCCAGCAGAAAAGGACTAGCGGGGTTCGACGAGCAGTACTTC,CASRKGLAGFDEQYF
-,TRBV6-1,TRBD1,TRBJ1-2,TGTGCCAGCAGTGTTGACAGGGGGCTTGATGGCTACACCTTC,CASSVDRGLDGYTF
-,TRBV30,TRBD2,TRBJ2-1,TGTGCCTGGTCAGGGGGCGGACTAGCGGGGGGCAATGAGCAGTTCTTC,CAWSGGGLAGGNEQFF
-,TRBV6-1,TRBD2,TRBJ2-7,TGTGCCAGCGGGGGGGGAACGTACGAGCAGTACTTC,CASGGGTYEQYF
-,TRBV5-4,TRBD2,TRBJ2-1,TGTGCCAGCAGCTTAGAGGGACTAGCCCCCTACAATGAGCAGTTCTTC,CASSLEGLAPYNEQFF
-,TRBV6-5,-,TRBJ1-1,TGTGCCAGCAGTTACCTCGGGGTGGGGGGGGCCTCTGAAGCTTTCTTT,CASSYLGVGGASEAFF
-,TRBV6-1,TRBD2,TRBJ2-1,TGTGCCAGCAGTGAAGCTGGACTAGGCTACAATGAGCAGTTCTTC,CASSEAGLGYNEQFF
-,TRBV30,-,TRBJ1-5,TGTGCCTGGGCGGACTCAAACAATCAGCCCCAGCATTTT,CAWADSNNQPQHF
-,TRBV5-5,-,TRBJ1-5,TGTGCCAGCAGCTTGAAATATAGCAATCAGCCCCAGCATTTT,CASSLKYSNQPQHF
once,TRBV11-2,-,TRBJ2-7,TGTGCCAGCAGCTTTTCCCCCACCTACGAGCAGTACTTC,CASSFSPTYEQYF
-,TRBV5-1,-,TRBJ1-2,TGCGCCAGCAGTCTTACCGGGACAACCGGTTTAAACTATGGCTACACCTTC,CASSLTGTTGLNYGYTF
-,TRBV9,-,TRBJ1-1,TGTGCCAGCAGCGCCTTTGGGGGGATGAACACTGAAGCTTTCTTT,CASSAFGGMNTEAFF
-,TRBV19,TRBD1,TRBJ1-1,TGTGCCAGTAGTATAGCAGGGACAGTCATGAACACTGAAGCTTTCTTT,CASSIAGTVMNTEAFF